Listed below are T cell receptor beta chains from one sample, sequenced in a study of CD8+ T cells in alopecia areata. Here immunoSEQ multiplex PCR was the method, and the copy in TCRdb shows in-frame clones only, minus some. Here the sample spans about 210,000 clones, about 57% being singletons. The source material was CD4+ T cells sorted from blood, sampled at week 4, from a patient treated with tofacitinib. These receptor sequences come from a human donor with alopecia areata. Both conserved end residues are part of each CDR3. A D gene is named only where the DNA matches it firmly. The size entry is marked missing in some rows and otherwise reads once, few, many or a size class.

abundance	d_gene	v_gene	j_gene	CDR3aa	CDR3nt
NA	TRBD1	TRBV18	TRBJ2-7	CASSDRTGGTYEQYF	TGTGCCAGCTCGGATCGGACAGGTGGTACCTACGAGCAGTACTTC
few	NA	TRBV30	TRBJ2-5	CAWSPSETQYF	TGTGCCTGGAGCCCCTCGGAGACCCAGTACTTC
NA	NA	TRBV30	TRBJ2-7	CAWSLGYEGYEQYF	TGTGCCTGGAGTCTCGGGTATGAGGGCTACGAGCAGTACTTC
NA	NA	TRBV11-2	TRBJ2-5	CASSPGIQETQYF	TGTGCCAGCAGCCCAGGAATCCAAGAGACCCAGTACTTC
NA	NA	TRBV25-1	TRBJ2-1	CASSPLYEQFF	TGTGCCAGCTCACCACTATATGAGCAGTTCTTC
NA	NA	TRBV1	TRBJ2-2	CTSSQEFTLDRLNHTGELFF	TGCACCAGCAGCCAAGAGTTCACTTTGGACAGGTTGAATCACACCGGGGAGCTGTTTTTT
NA	NA	TRBV10-3	TRBJ1-2	CAIQPGPGINYGYTF	TGTGCCATTCAACCGGGGCCAGGGATTAACTATGGCTACACCTTC
few	NA	TRBV10-2	TRBJ2-2	CASSVSGPNTGELFF	TGCGCCAGCAGTGTGAGTGGACCGAACACCGGGGAGCTGTTTTTT
few	NA	TRBV18	TRBJ1-1	CASSSDRKNTEAFF	TGTGCCAGCTCTTCGGACAGAAAGAACACTGAAGCTTTCTTT
NA	NA	TRBV30	TRBJ1-5	CAWSPGINQPQHF	TGTGCCTGGAGTCCGGGGATCAATCAGCCCCAGCATTTT
NA	TRBD2	TRBV2	TRBJ2-7	CASRTSGGSYEQYF	TGTGCCAGCAGGACTAGCGGGGGGAGTTACGAGCAGTACTTC
NA	TRBD2	TRBV5-4	TRBJ2-3	CASSSRVAGGPDTQYF	TGTGCCAGCAGCTCCCGGGTAGCGGGGGGGCCAGATACGCAGTATTTT
NA	NA	TRBV6-5	TRBJ1-1	CASSYRGGNTEAFF	TGTGCCAGCAGTTACCGCGGCGGGAACACTGAAGCTTTCTTT
NA	NA	TRBV7-9	TRBJ2-1	CASSFKGVNEQFF	TGTGCCAGCAGCTTTAAGGGGGTCAATGAGCAGTTCTTC
NA	NA	TRBV2	TRBJ1-5	CASSEQGLGQPQHF	TGTGCCAGCAGTGAACAGGGTCTTGGTCAGCCCCAGCATTTT
NA	NA	TRBV25-1	TRBJ1-2	CASSGPPGPNYGYTF	TGTGCCAGCAGTGGACCACCGGGACCTAACTATGGCTACACCTTC
NA	NA	TRBV11-3	TRBJ2-1	CASSLGWDYNEQFF	TGTGCCAGCAGCTTAGGGTGGGACTACAATGAGCAGTTCTTC
NA	NA	TRBV30	TRBJ2-1	CAWSGDSGYNEQFF	TGTGCCTGGAGTGGGGATAGCGGATACAATGAGCAGTTCTTC
NA	TRBD2	TRBV7-2	TRBJ2-1	CASSLSRRGGSYNEQFF	TGTGCCAGCAGCTTATCAAGGCGGGGGGGCTCCTACAATGAGCAGTTCTTC
NA	TRBD1	TRBV25-1	TRBJ1-2	CASSKGTGASYGYTF	TGTGCCAGCAGTAAAGGGACAGGGGCTTCCTATGGCTACACCTTC
few	NA	TRBV29-1	TRBJ2-3	CSVEERDTQYF	TGCAGCGTTGAAGAGAGGGATACGCAGTATTTT
NA	NA	TRBV7-6	TRBJ1-2	CASSYNDRAGYTF	TGTGCCAGCAGCTACAACGATCGGGCTGGCTACACCTTC
few	TRBD2	TRBV29-1	TRBJ2-2	CSDGGRVSDLNTGELFF	TGCAGCGACGGAGGGAGGGTGTCAGACCTAAACACCGGGGAGCTGTTTTTT
NA	NA	TRBV29-1	TRBJ2-2	CSVGQGIGELFF	TGCAGCGTTGGGCAGGGGATCGGGGAGCTGTTTTTT
NA	NA	TRBV29-1	TRBJ1-2	CSVLGPAGFDDGYTF	TGCAGCGTTCTGGGCCCGGCGGGTTTTGACGATGGCTACACCTTC
NA	NA	TRBV18	TRBJ2-2	CASSLTGNTGELFF	TGTGCCAGCTCACTGACAGGGAACACCGGGGAGCTGTTTTTT
NA	NA	TRBV10-3	TRBJ1-2	CAISVQTPSLVGYTF	TGTGCCATCAGTGTACAAACCCCGAGCCTAGTTGGCTACACCTTC
NA	NA	TRBV13	TRBJ2-6	CASSLGKLVLRANVLTF	TGTGCCAGCAGCTTAGGGAAACTGGTTCTGCGGGCCAACGTCCTGACTTTC
NA	TRBD2	TRBV9	TRBJ2-1	CASTGFGGSNEQFF	TGTGCCAGCACGGGCTTCGGGGGGAGCAATGAGCAGTTCTTC
NA	NA	TRBV5-1	TRBJ2-1	CAVQRRGAYNEQFF	TGCGCCGTCCAGCGCCGAGGGGCATACAATGAGCAGTTCTTC
NA	NA	TRBV2	TRBJ2-3	CASIERSRTDTQYF	TGTGCCAGCATTGAACGGAGTCGCACAGATACGCAGTATTTT
NA	TRBD1	TRBV13	TRBJ2-1	CASSLGTGYNEQFF	TGTGCCAGCAGCCTCGGGACAGGGTACAATGAGCAGTTCTTC
NA	TRBD1	TRBV5-4	TRBJ2-5	CASSFRTGETQYF	TGTGCCAGCAGCTTCCGGACAGGGGAGACCCAGTACTTC
few	NA	TRBV28	TRBJ1-2	CASYSEADGYTF	TGTGCCAGTTACAGTGAAGCTGATGGCTACACCTTC
NA	NA	TRBV7-2	TRBJ1-5	CASSLGAWQPQHF	TGTGCCAGCAGCTTAGGGGCTTGGCAGCCCCAGCATTTT
few	NA	TRBV7-9	TRBJ1-5	CTSGNQPQHF	TGTACCTCGGGGAATCAGCCCCAGCATTTT
NA	NA	TRBV19	TRBJ1-1	CASSQAVNTEAFF	TGTGCCAGTAGTCAGGCGGTGAACACTGAAGCTTTCTTT
few	NA	TRBV29-1	TRBJ2-6	CSVEESGANVLTF	TGCAGCGTTGAAGAATCTGGGGCCAACGTCCTGACTTTC
NA	NA	TRBV29-1	TRBJ1-2	CSVSDGYTF	TGCAGCGTCTCGGATGGCTACACCTTC